The sequence of this T cell receptor (beta chain) was determined in a study of blood T cell repertoires in COVID-19. Study-wide background: The United States, Italy and Spain supplied acute and convalescent COVID-19 samples. Sample material is recorded as cDNA or gDNA derived from T cells, B-cell-depleted T cells, or PBMCs.

Authors' methods: Amplification with reference gene primers provided the estimates of nucleated cell counts. Profiled with immunoSEQ multiplex PCR; TCRdb holds only in-frame clones, not every one. V, J and clone size are those of that table, while D and trimming were read from the DNA. The repertoire has 150,000 to 200,000 clones, around 85% of them found once; the top ten carry about 3.5%. Material for sequencing was peripheral blood. The TCR sequence derives from a human donor with acute or convalescent COVID-19. The donor label of this sample is uncertain.

CDR3 nucleotides: TGTGCCAGCAGCTTCTTAAGCCAGGCCACTGAAGCTTTCTTT. Translated: CASSFLSQATEAFF. This sequence joins TRBV11-2 and TRBJ1-1, with no clear D. V lost 3 bases, J lost 4 bases, and 12 bases lay in between. The CDR3 is 14 residues long. Per germline, CDR1 SGHAT and CDR2 FQNNGV.